The 18 T cell receptor beta chains below come from one sample, sequenced in a study of T-cell memory formation after mild COVID-19. TCRdb fed the 5' RACE reads into MiXCR, producing one record per CDR3 protein. The table records around 200,000 distinct CDR3 sequences, about 22% of them present only once. Sequencing used PBMCs or a T cell subset sorted from them (not recorded which). The receptors originated from an adult woman who had mild COVID-19 (a few samples of this study predate the infection). Cell type and time point are not known.

This clonotype was observed a handful of times. The chain recombines TRBV4-2 with TRBJ2-2; D possibly corresponds to TRBD2 (6 bases). This CDR3 is built from 18 residues. Trimming took 0 bases from V and 6 from J, leaving 20 bases between them. CDR1 LGHNA and CDR2 YNFKEQ come from the germline V gene. The CDR3 reads CASSQDIPGVFYAGELFF. CDR3 nucleotides: TGTGCCAGCAGCCAAGATATCCCGGGGGTTTTCTACGCCGGGGAGCTGTTTTTT.

This clonotype was seen a handful of times. The chain links TRBV4-3 to TRBJ2-1; D tentatively reads TRBD1 or TRBD2 (6 bases each). CDR1 is LGHNA, CDR2 YSLEER, per germline. The CDR3 runs to 18 residues. V was clipped by 1 base and J by 2 bases, with 18 bases between them. The CDR3 DNA follows: TGCGCCAGCAGCCAAGTTCTCCTAGGGCGGGACACCTACAATGAGCAGTTCTTC. It yields the protein CASSQVLLGRDTYNEQFF.

The V gene is TRBV20-1, the J gene TRBJ2-6; D may correspond to TRBD1 or TRBD2 (5 bases each). With 3 bases removed from V and 0 bases from J, the gap between germline ends came to 18 bases. The CDR3 runs to 18 residues. Looked up from germline, CDR1 is DFQATT and CDR2 is SNEGSKA (reference sequence). The CDR3, as DNA: TGCAGTGCTAGGCCAGGGACCATTGGAAGCTCTGGGGCCAACGTCCTGACTTTC. This gives the protein CSARPGTIGSSGANVLTF.

This clonotype has only a few counts. The V gene is TRBV27, the J gene TRBJ1-1; TRBD1 is a possible D gene (5 bases). Germline CDR1 MNHEY, CDR2 SMNVEV (reference sequence). Trimming removed 6 bases from V and 1 base from J, with 18 bases in between. The CDR3 is 16 amino acids. CDR3 bases: TGTGCCAGCAGCTACGCCCCGGGGCCCCCGAACACTGAAGCTTTCTTT. Encoded protein: CASSYAPGPPNTEAFF.

This clonotype was seen more than once but under ten times. The V gene is TRBV20-1, the J gene TRBJ1-2, with D maybe TRBD1 (6 bases). This CDR3 has 15 residues. V was cut by 3 bases and J by 4 bases, with 18 bases left in between. Germline assignment: CDR1 DFQATT and CDR2 SNEGSKA (reference sequence). CDR3 sequence: CSARIGGAPGYGYTF. Here the CDR3 DNA reads TGCAGTGCTAGGATCGGGGGGGCCCCAGGCTATGGCTACACCTTC.

This clonotype was seen more than once but under ten times. This chain connects TRBV7-2 to TRBJ2-1, with 11 bases lining up with TRBD2. J was trimmed by 7 bases and V by 6 bases; bases with no gene match: 8. The CDR3 is 15 amino acids. In germline, CDR1 is SGHTA, CDR2 FQGNSA. In DNA form, the CDR3 reads TGTGCCAGCAGTTTCGGACTAGCGGGTGGGAATGAGCAGTTCTTC. Its translation: CASSFGLAGGNEQFF.

The CDR3 protein is CASSLWLAGGQETQYF. The CDR3 DNA is TGCGCCAGCAGCTTGTGGCTAGCGGGGGGCCAAGAGACCCAGTACTTC. The V and J genes are TRBV5-1 and TRBJ2-5, with TRBD2 matching over 11 bases. The CDR3 spans 16 residues. The junction had 3 bases not matched to a gene; V was cut back by 1 base and J by 1 base. In germline, CDR1 is SGHRS, CDR2 YFSETQ. Complete variable domain (other parts from reference TRBV5-1 and TRBJ2-5): KAGVTQTPRYLIKTRGQQVTLSCSPISGHRSVSWYQQTPGQGLQFLFEYFSETQRNKGNFPGRFSGRQFSNSRSEMNVSTLELGDSALYLCASSLWLAGGQETQYFGPGTRLLVL.

The CDR3 region is CASSSDTGELFF. The CDR3 DNA reads as TGTGCCAGCAGCTCTGATACCGGGGAGCTGTTTTTT. V and J are TRBV7-9 and TRBJ2-2; no definite D call. This CDR3 is 12 amino acids long. Germline lookup yields CDR1 SEHNR and CDR2 FQNEAQ (reference sequence). Trimming cost V 4 bases and J 5 bases, with 5 bases left between them. Filled out from reference TRBV7-9 and TRBJ2-2, the complete variable domain reads DTGVSQNPRHKITKRGQNVTFRCDPISEHNRLYWYRQTLGQGPEFLTYFQNEAQLEKSRLLSDRFSAERPKGSFSTLEIQRTEQGDSAMYLCASSSDTGELFFGEGSRLTVL.

The chain employs TRBV20-1 and TRBJ2-7; possibly TRBD2 for D (5 bases). CDR3 length equals 14 residues. Trimming stripped 1 base from V and 2 bases from J, with 12 bases between. Germline V gene sequence: CDR1 DFQATT, CDR2 SNEGSKA (reference sequence). The CDR3 loop reads CSARVGEGPYEQYF. The CDR3 DNA sequence: TGCAGTGCTAGAGTCGGAGAGGGTCCCTACGAGCAGTACTTC.

The gene calls are TRBV25-1 and TRBJ2-3, with D maybe TRBD2 (6 bases). CDR1 and CDR2 from the germline V gene are MGHDK and SYGVNS. The CDR3 extends over 14 amino acids. Trimming took 1 base from V and 5 from J, leaving 10 bases between them. CDR3 in DNA: TGTGCCAGCAGTGAATGGGCTAGCGAAGATACGCAGTATTTT. Its protein product is CASSEWASEDTQYF. Looking up the rest from reference TRBV25-1 and TRBJ2-3 gives the full variable domain: EADIYQTPRYLVIGTGKKITLECSQTMGHDKMYWYQQDPGMELHLIHYSYGVNSTEKGDLSSESTVSRIRTEHFPLTLESARPSHTSQYLCASSEWASEDTQYFGPGTRLTVL.

This clonotype appeared a few times. The gene calls are TRBV7-2 and TRBJ1-6, with a possible D match to TRBD1 (5 bases). The CDR3 runs to 15 residues. Germline V gene sequence: CDR1 SGHTA, CDR2 FQGNSA. V shed 1 base and J shed 7 bases, with 11 bases lying between them. CDR3 DNA: TGTGCCAGCAGCTTAGTAGGGTGGGGGAATTCACCCCTCCACTTT. Translation gives CASSLVGWGNSPLHF.

This clonotype is large (0.1 to 1%) in the sample. V and J are TRBV7-9 and TRBJ1-2, with D possibly TRBD1 on 6 matching bases. There are 14 residues in the CDR3. V was clipped by 5 bases and J by 6 bases, with 16 bases between them. The germline CDR1 and CDR2 sequences are SEHNR and FQNEAQ (reference sequence). For the CDR3, the DNA is TGTGCCAGCAGCCTCACAGGGCTAAGGGATGGCTACACCTTC. Translation: CASSLTGLRDGYTF.

This clonotype is classed as medium-sized. The chain employs TRBV2 and TRBJ2-3, with D possibly matching TRBD2 (5 bases). Germline CDR1 is SNHLY and CDR2 is FYNNEI. This CDR3 has 15 residues. V was shortened by 2 bases and J by 5 bases, with 14 bases between the two germline ends. CDR3: CASSERMSRGDTQYF. CDR3 DNA sequence: TGTGCCAGCAGTGAAAGGATGAGTCGGGGAGATACGCAGTATTTT.

Written as DNA, the CDR3 is TGTGCCAGCAGACTCAACAGGGGGGAGCTGTTTTTT. It codes for CASRLNRGELFF. V gene TRBV12-3 or TRBV12-4 combines with J gene TRBJ2-2; tentatively, D is TRBD1 (5 bases). The CDR3 sequence is 12 residues long. V shed 6 bases and J shed 8 bases, with 10 bases lying between them.

V gene TRBV25-1 combines with J gene TRBJ1-1; 8 nucleotides line up with TRBD1. V dropped 1 base and J dropped 7; count of bases not matched to a gene: 5. The CDR3 spans 14 residues. The germline V gene has CDR1 MGHDK and CDR2 SYGVNS. The CDR3 coding sequence is TGTGCCAGCAGTGAATGGGGACAGGCCGATGAAGCTTTCTTT. This sequence encodes CASSEWGQADEAFF.

This clonotype was counted between two and nine times. This chain uses TRBV9 with TRBJ2-2, with D unresolved. The CDR3 runs to 13 residues. Germline V gives CDR1 SGDLS, CDR2 YYNGEE. V dropped 1 base and J dropped 7 bases, with 8 bases sitting between them. CDR3 sequence (DNA): TGTGCCAGCAGCGTACATGGGGACGGGGAGCTGTTTTTT. The encoded protein is CASSVHGDGELFF.

The chain has TRBV19 and TRBJ2-1; the D gene is possibly TRBD2 (5 bases). V shed 7 bases and J shed 3 bases, with 19 bases lying between them. This CDR3 contains 16 residues. Germline CDR1 is LNHDA and CDR2 is SQIVND (reference sequence). In DNA form, the CDR3 reads TGTGCCAGTACCGAGGAGCGGTGGAGAGACTACAATGAGCAGTTCTTC. The encoded protein is CASTEERWRDYNEQFF.

The rearrangement links TRBV15 to TRBJ1-2; no definite D call. This CDR3 contains 17 residues. Germline CDR1 reads LNHNV; CDR2 reads YYDKDF (reference sequence). V was cut by 0 bases and J by 7 bases, with 21 bases left in between. This chain's CDR3 is CATSRDKAPPGLGGYTF. As DNA, the CDR3 is TGTGCCACCAGCAGAGACAAAGCCCCTCCCGGATTAGGTGGCTACACCTTC.